Reported below is one T cell receptor beta chain. No antigen is known for it. Donors ranged from roughly 6 to 90 years old and were healthy Caucasians in Russia. Donors gave 8 to 10 milliliters of peripheral blood apiece. This sample is part of a study of blood T cells in healthy people across ages. Overall study findings and caveats: Both higher diversity and more naive CD4+ cells marked long-lived donors when set against aged donors. Samples with more naive T cells showed higher observed beta diversity.

Through a sample-barcoded 5' primer and a J-beta primer mix, a second PCR was run for about 6 to 11 cycles. TCRdb called the 5' RACE reads again in MiXCR, with one record for every CDR3 protein. Among roughly 1.9 million distinct CDR3 sequences listed, approximately 39% were seen once. The CDR3 extends over 13 amino acids. Germline lookup yields CDR1 DFQATT and CDR2 SNEGSKA (reference sequence). V gave up 6 bases and J gave up 5 bases, with 16 bases separating them. Material for sequencing was blood. The TCR was taken from a human donor in good health. The chain has TRBV20-1 and TRBJ2-5, with D tentatively TRBD1 (6 bases). CDR3 amino acids: CSARLRGKETQYF. The CDR3 coding sequence is TGCAGTGCGCGGCTCAGGGGAAAGGAGACCCAGTACTTC.